Following are 18 T cell receptor beta chains from one sample sequenced in a study of blood T cell repertoires in COVID-19. Sequencing was performed with immunoSEQ multiplex PCR; in TCRdb, only in-frame clones are kept and a portion is missing. Found here are roughly 410,000 clones, 70% to 90% of them singletons; the top ten hold about 1.6%. Specimen: peripheral blood. These receptors were taken from a woman in her thirties or forties with COVID-19, enrolled during active disease.

This clone was detected only once. The chain joins TRBV18 to TRBJ2-5; maybe TRBD1 (6 bases). Germline V CDR1 and CDR2: KGHSH, LQKENI. CDR3 length equals 15 residues. The germline V and J ends were trimmed by 6 bases and 1 base, with 15 bases remaining between them. For the CDR3, the DNA is TGTGCCAGCTCGCGAGGTGGCAGGGGCCAAGAGACCCAGTACTTC. This translates into CASSRGGRGQETQYF.

This chain links TRBV2 with TRBJ1-2, with 8 nucleotides matching TRBD1. The trim removed 5 bases at V and 3 bases at J, leaving 5 bases unmatched. CDR1 and CDR2 (germline): SNHLY, FYNNEI. This CDR3 is 14 amino acids long. For the CDR3, the DNA is TGTGCCAGCAGTCGACAGGGGTGGGACTATGGCTACACCTTC. Protein product: CASSRQGWDYGYTF.

The J gene is TRBJ2-7, the V gene TRBV2; D is possibly TRBD1 (5 bases). V was trimmed by 4 bases and J by 5 bases, leaving 12 bases between them. This CDR3 spans 13 amino acids. CDR1 SNHLY and CDR2 FYNNEI come from the germline V gene. The CDR3 loop is CASSGYTGNEQYF. The CDR3 nucleotides read TGTGCCAGCAGTGGCTATACAGGTAACGAGCAGTACTTC.

The chain uses TRBV13 and TRBJ1-1, with a weak D call TRBD1 (5 bases). The CDR3 runs 14 residues. The V end lost 3 bases, the J end lost 5 bases, and 13 bases lay between the germline ends. CDR1 is PRHDT, CDR2 FYEKMQ, per germline (reference sequence). The CDR3 DNA reads TGTGCCAGCAGCTTGGGCAGGGCGGTGACTGAAGCTTTCTTT. Encoded protein: CASSLGRAVTEAFF.

The chain carries TRBV5-1 and TRBJ2-5; TRBD1 agrees at 11 bases. CDR1 SGHRS and CDR2 YFSETQ come from the germline V gene. The CDR3 is 18 amino acids. With 6 bases clipped from V and 1 base from J, the junction kept 14 bases outside the gene matches. In DNA form, the CDR3 reads TGCGCCAGCAATCCGATAGGGACAGGGGGTGATTTCCAAGAGACCCAGTACTTC. This encodes CASNPIGTGGDFQETQYF.

V gene TRBV27 combines with J gene TRBJ1-1, with 9 bases fitting TRBD1. The CDR3 sequence is 13 residues long. Per germline, CDR1 MNHEY and CDR2 SMNVEV (reference sequence). The junction had 6 bases not matched to a gene; V was cut back by 8 bases and J by 5 bases. The CDR3 DNA follows: TGTGCCAGCGGCTACAGGGGGCGAACTGAAGCTTTCTTT. Encoded protein: CASGYRGRTEAFF.

The chain uses TRBV27 and TRBJ1-5, with D possibly matching TRBD1 (5 bases). CDR1 and CDR2 (germline): MNHEY, SMNVEV (reference sequence). The CDR3 runs to 15 residues. Trimming took off 2 bases at V and 1 base at J, with 9 bases between the two ends. CDR3 bases: TGTGCCAGCAGTTTAACCCCAGGGAGCAATCAGCCCCAGCATTTT. It translates to CASSLTPGSNQPQHF.

This clone has a handful of counts. This chain joins TRBV4-3 and TRBJ1-1, with a possible D match to TRBD1 (5 bases). The CDR3 is made up of 14 amino acids. V lost 4 bases, J lost 0 bases, and 9 bases lay in between. Germline CDR1 reads LGHNA; CDR2 reads YSLEER. The CDR3 region has the DNA TGCGCCAGCAGCCTGACAGCACTGAACACTGAAGCTTTCTTT. It specifies CASSLTALNTEAFF.

The rearrangement uses TRBV4-2 and TRBJ2-3; 12 bases agree with TRBD2. V gave up 0 bases and J gave up 6 bases; unmatched junction bases: 13. Looked up from germline, CDR1 is LGHNA and CDR2 is YNFKEQ. The CDR3 has 19 amino acids. This CDR3 is CASSQDWGLTSGSRDTQYF. Written as DNA, the CDR3 is TGTGCCAGCAGCCAAGATTGGGGATTGACTAGCGGGAGTAGGGATACGCAGTATTTT.

The rearrangement joins TRBV28 to TRBJ2-3; TRBD1 matches at 10 bases. In germline, CDR1 is MDHEN, CDR2 SYDVKM. V lost 5 bases, J lost 5 bases, and 10 bases stayed unmatched. This CDR3 contains 16 residues. Here the CDR3 reads CASSLRQGAIRDTQYF. CDR3 DNA sequence: TGTGCCAGCAGTCTAAGACAGGGGGCAATACGAGATACGCAGTATTTT.

The chain employs TRBV9 and TRBJ1-4; tentatively, D is TRBD1 (5 bases). The CDR3 has 12 residues. Germline V CDR1 and CDR2: SGDLS, YYNGEE. V lost 2 bases to trimming and J lost 13 bases, with 12 bases between them. The DNA for the CDR3 is TGTGCCAGCAGCGTGACAGCTGGGCGACTGTTTTTT. This translates into CASSVTAGRLFF.

The V gene is TRBV19, the J gene TRBJ2-7, with TRBD1 matching over 9 bases. The CDR3 consists of 15 residues. Trimming took 6 bases from V and 3 from J; bases not matched to a gene: 9. The germline CDR1 and CDR2 sequences are LNHDA and SQIVND (reference sequence). As DNA, the CDR3 is TGTGCCAGTAGCCCCTCCGGGACAGGGAGCTACGAGCAGTACTTC. Amino acid sequence: CASSPSGTGSYEQYF.

In this sample, this clone turned up once. V gene TRBV7-9 combines with J gene TRBJ2-1, with 7 bases that match TRBD2. Germline CDR1 is SEHNR and CDR2 is FQNEAQ (reference sequence). This CDR3 region has 15 residues. After removal of 3 bases from V and 3 bases from J, the junction contained 5 bases not matched to a gene. The CDR3, as DNA: TGTGCCAGCAGCTTTTTTCTAGCGGACTACAATGAGCAGTTCTTC. It specifies CASSFFLADYNEQFF.

The rearrangement uses TRBV6-5 and TRBJ2-1; the D gene is possibly TRBD2 (6 bases). V gave up 7 bases and J gave up 3 bases, with 10 bases separating them. Germline values: CDR1 MNHEY, CDR2 SVGAGI. The CDR3 length is 13 residues. The CDR3 nucleotides read TGTGCCAGCACCGGGACTGTCTACAATGAGCAGTTCTTC. The encoded protein is CASTGTVYNEQFF.

This chain uses TRBV24-1 with TRBJ2-1; 8 bases map to TRBD2. CDR1 KGHDR and CDR2 SFDVKD come from the germline V gene. CDR3 length: 15 residues. The junction had 6 bases not matched to a gene; V was cut back by 3 bases and J by 6 bases. Here the CDR3 DNA reads TGTGCCACCAGTGATCTTCGGGGGGGCGGCAATGAGCAGTTCTTC. This gives the protein CATSDLRGGGNEQFF.

V gene TRBV10-3 combines with J gene TRBJ1-4; TRBD1 matches at 7 bases. The V and J ends lost 1 base and 4 bases, in that order; junction bases with no gene match: 3. The CDR3 length is 15 residues. The germline gives CDR1 ENHRY, CDR2 SYGVKD. This CDR3 reads CAISEFGTVNEKLFF. The CDR3 DNA sequence: TGTGCCATCAGTGAGTTCGGGACAGTTAATGAAAAACTGTTTTTT.

The rearrangement uses TRBV27 and TRBJ2-3; D remains unclear. The CDR3 length is 15 residues. Germline V gives CDR1 MNHEY, CDR2 SMNVEV (reference sequence). The germline V and J ends were trimmed by 7 bases and 2 bases, with 16 bases remaining between them. CDR3 region: CASTPLRQITDTQYF. CDR3 nucleotides: TGTGCCAGCACTCCCCTCAGGCAGATCACAGATACGCAGTATTTT.

The V and J genes are TRBV25-1 and TRBJ2-2; weak D call: TRBD1 (6 bases). Trimming removed 2 bases at V and 4 bases at J, with 14 bases between. The CDR3 contains 16 residues. Germline CDR1 reads MGHDK; CDR2 reads SYGVNS. The CDR3 reads CASSESAGVGTGELFF. The CDR3 nucleotides read TGTGCCAGCAGTGAAAGCGCAGGGGTAGGCACCGGGGAGCTGTTTTTT.